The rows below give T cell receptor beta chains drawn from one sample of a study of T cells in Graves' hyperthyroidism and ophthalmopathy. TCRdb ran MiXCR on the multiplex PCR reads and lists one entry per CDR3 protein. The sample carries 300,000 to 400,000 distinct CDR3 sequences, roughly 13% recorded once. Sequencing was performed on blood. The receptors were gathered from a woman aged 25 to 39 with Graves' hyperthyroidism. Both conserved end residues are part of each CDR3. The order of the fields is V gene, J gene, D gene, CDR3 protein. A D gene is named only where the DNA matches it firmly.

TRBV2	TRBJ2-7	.	CASRRRERDEQYF
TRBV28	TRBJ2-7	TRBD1	CASRIGTGASYEQYF
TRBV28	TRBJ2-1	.	CASSLVQDEQFF
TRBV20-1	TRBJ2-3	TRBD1	CSAPPGQGAADTQYF
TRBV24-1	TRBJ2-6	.	CATSDPGSGANVLTF
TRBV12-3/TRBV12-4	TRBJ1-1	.	CASSPPRHTEAFF
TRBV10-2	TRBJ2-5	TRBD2	CASSSSGGETQYF
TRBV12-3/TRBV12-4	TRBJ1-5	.	CASSSGQIYSNQPQHF
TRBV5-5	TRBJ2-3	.	CASTLQGRSTDTQYF
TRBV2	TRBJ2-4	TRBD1	CASTLTGTLQYF
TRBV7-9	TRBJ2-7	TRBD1	CASSPGTDEQHF
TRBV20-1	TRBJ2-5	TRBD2	CSAGSGSTTETQYF
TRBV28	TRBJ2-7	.	CASTDRKEQYF
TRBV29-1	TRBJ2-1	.	CSVEMFGEQFF
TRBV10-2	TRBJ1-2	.	CASSEQMYGYTF
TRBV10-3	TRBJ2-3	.	CAISESGTHTDTQYF
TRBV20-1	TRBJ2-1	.	CSPTRGSYNEQFF
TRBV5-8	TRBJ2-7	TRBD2	CASSSRTSSYEQYF
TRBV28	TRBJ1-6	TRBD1	CASSGSGTGYNSPLHF
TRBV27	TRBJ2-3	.	CASSLLTRGPLTQYF
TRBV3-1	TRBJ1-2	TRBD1	CASSQRQGRGYTF
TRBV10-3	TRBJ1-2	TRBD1	CAISVQGRDYTF
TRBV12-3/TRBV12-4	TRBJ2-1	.	CASSPRVLSEQFF
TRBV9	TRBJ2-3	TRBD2	CASSGGNSGSSDTQYF
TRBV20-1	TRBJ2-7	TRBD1	CSAPGTVSYEQYF
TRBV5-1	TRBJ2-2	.	CASSPGTTNTGELFF
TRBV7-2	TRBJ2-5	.	CASSPSKGKTQYF
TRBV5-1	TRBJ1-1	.	CAGSWGNTEAFF
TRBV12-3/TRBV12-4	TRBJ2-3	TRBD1	CASSFSGQSTDTQYF
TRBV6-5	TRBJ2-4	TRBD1	CASSYDRADKNIQYF
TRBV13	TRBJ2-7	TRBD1	CASSLVQGGEQYF
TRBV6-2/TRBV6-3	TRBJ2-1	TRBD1	CASRRQGPYNEQFF
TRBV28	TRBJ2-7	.	CASSFGVGDYEQYF
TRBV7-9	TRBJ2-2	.	CATIQAPDGAGELFF
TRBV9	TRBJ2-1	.	CASSVGGTSLDEQFF
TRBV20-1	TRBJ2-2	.	CSAREGRGELFF
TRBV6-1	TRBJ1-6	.	CASSEEVFRSGKSPLHF
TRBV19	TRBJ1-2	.	CAIPNREEDGYTF
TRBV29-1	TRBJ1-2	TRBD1	CSVAAGTVYGYTF
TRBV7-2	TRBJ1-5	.	CASSLGGPGNQPQHF
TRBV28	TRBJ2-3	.	CASSFPKRAQYF
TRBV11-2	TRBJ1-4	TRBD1	CASSSGTGFNEKLFF
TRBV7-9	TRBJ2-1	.	CASSTGHNEQFF
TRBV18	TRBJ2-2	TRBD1	CASSVGTANTGELFF
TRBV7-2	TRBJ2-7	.	CASSPGTHYEQYF